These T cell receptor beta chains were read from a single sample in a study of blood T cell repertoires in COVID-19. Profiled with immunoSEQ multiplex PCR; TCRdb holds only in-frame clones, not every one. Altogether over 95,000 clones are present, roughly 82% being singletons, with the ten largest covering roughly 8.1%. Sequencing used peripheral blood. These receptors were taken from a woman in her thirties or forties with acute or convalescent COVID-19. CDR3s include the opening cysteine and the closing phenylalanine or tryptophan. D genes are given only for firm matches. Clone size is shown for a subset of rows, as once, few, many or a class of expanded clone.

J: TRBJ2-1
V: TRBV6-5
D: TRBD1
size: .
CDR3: CLSKGASYNEQFF
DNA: TGTCTCTCAAAGGGGGCCTCCTACAATGAGCAGTTCTTC

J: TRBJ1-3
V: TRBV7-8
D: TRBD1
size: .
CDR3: CASSSQGAGNTIYF
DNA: TGTGCCAGCAGCTCCCAGGGGGCGGGAAACACCATATATTTT

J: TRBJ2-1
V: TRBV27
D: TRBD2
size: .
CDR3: CASSLRTSGGSHYNEQFF
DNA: TGTGCCAGCAGTTTACGAACTAGCGGGGGGTCACACTACAATGAGCAGTTCTTC

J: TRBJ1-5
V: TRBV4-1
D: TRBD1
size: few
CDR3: CASSQERGQGIGQPQHF
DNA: TGCGCCAGCAGCCAAGAAAGGGGACAGGGGATCGGTCAGCCCCAGCATTTT

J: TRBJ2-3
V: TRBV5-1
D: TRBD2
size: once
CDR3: CASSLYGTRSTDTQYF
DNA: TGCGCCAGCAGCTTGTACGGGACTAGAAGCACAGATACGCAGTATTTT

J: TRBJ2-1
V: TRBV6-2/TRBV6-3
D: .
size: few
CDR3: CASSYSLAGDNEQFF
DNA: TGTGCCAGCAGTTACTCCTTAGCAGGGGACAATGAGCAGTTCTTC

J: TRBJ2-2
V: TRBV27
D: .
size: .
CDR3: CASSATTGNTGELFF
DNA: TGTGCCAGCAGTGCTACGACAGGGAACACCGGGGAGCTGTTTTTT

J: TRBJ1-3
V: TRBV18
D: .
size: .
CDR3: CASSPPVRGSGNTIYF
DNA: TGTGCCAGCTCACCACCGGTCAGAGGCTCTGGAAACACCATATATTTT

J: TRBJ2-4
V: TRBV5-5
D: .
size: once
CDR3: CASSFSGTPGGNSQYF
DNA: TGTGCCAGCAGCTTTAGTGGGACACCAGGTGGGAACTCTCAGTACTTC

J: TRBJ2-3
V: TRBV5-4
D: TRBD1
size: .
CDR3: CASSTGTGGADTQYF
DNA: TGTGCCAGCAGCACCGGGACAGGGGGCGCAGATACGCAGTATTTT

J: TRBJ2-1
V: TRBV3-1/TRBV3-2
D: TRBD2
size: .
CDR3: CASSPLSGGGYNEQFF
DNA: TGTGCCAGCAGCCCCCTTAGCGGGGGGGGATACAATGAGCAGTTCTTC

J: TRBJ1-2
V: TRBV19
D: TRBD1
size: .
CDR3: CASSPFGQGAYGYTF
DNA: TGTGCCAGTAGTCCCTTCGGACAGGGGGCGTACGGCTACACCTTC

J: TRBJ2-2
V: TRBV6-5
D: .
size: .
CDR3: CASSYSTGELFF
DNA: TGTGCCAGCAGTTACTCGACAGGGGAGCTGTTTTTT

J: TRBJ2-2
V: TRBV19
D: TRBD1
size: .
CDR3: CASSMGAGGRTGELFF
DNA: TGTGCCAGTAGTATGGGGGCAGGGGGCCGGACCGGGGAGCTGTTTTTT

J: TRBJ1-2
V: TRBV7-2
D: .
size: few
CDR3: CASSLISGGNNYGYTF
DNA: TGTGCCAGCAGCTTAATTTCGGGGGGAAACAACTATGGCTACACCTTC

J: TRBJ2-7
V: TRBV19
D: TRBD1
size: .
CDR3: CASSPGQRYEQYF
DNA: TGTGCCAGTAGTCCGGGACAGAGATACGAGCAGTACTTC

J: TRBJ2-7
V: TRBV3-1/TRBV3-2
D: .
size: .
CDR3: CASSYGVYEQYF
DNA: TGTGCCAGCAGCTACGGGGTCTACGAGCAGTACTTC

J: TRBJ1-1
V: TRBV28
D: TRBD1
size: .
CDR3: CASSGQGAAFF
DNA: TGTGCCAGCAGTGGACAGGGGGCCGCTTTCTTT

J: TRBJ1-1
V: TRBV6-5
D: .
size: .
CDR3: CASSYSTQGFTEAFF
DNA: TGTGCCAGCAGTTACTCGACGCAGGGGTTCACTGAAGCTTTCTTT

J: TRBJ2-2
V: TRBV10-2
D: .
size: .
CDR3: CASKPTVVGELFF
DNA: TGCGCCAGCAAACCGACTGTTGTCGGGGAGCTGTTTTTT

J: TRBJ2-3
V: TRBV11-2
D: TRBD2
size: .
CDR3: CASSLDRNSGVWDTQYF
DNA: TGTGCCAGCAGCTTAGATCGGAATAGCGGGGTCTGGGATACGCAGTATTTT

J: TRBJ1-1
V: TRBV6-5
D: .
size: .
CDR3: CASSYKSGNTEAFF
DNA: TGTGCCAGCAGTTACAAGTCGGGGAACACTGAAGCTTTCTTT

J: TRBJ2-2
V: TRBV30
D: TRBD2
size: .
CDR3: CAWSISGLAGGPQTGELFF
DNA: TGTGCCTGGAGTATCTCGGGACTAGCGGGGGGGCCTCAGACCGGGGAGCTGTTTTTT

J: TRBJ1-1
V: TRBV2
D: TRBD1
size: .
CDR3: CASGLRGQGTEAFF
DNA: TGTGCCAGCGGATTAAGGGGGCAAGGCACTGAAGCTTTCTTT

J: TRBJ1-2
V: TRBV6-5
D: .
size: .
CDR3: CASSYSGVYGYTF
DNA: TGTGCCAGCAGTTACAGCGGGGTTTATGGCTACACCTTC

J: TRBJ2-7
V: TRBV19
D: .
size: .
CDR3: CASSDAGLEQYF
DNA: TGTGCCAGTAGTGACGCGGGCCTCGAGCAGTACTTC

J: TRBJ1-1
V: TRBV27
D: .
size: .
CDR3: CASSSWGPGEAFF
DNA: TGTGCCAGCAGTTCCTGGGGGCCCGGTGAAGCTTTCTTT

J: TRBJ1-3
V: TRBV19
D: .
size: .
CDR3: CASKASMGTGNTIYF
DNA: TGTGCCAGTAAAGCGTCGATGGGTACTGGAAACACCATATATTTT

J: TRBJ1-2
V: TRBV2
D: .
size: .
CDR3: CASSRGRENYGYTF
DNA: TGTGCCAGCAGTCGGGGGCGGGAGAACTATGGCTACACCTTC

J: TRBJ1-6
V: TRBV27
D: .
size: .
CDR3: CASRFAQASPLHF
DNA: TGTGCCAGCCGATTTGCTCAGGCTTCACCCCTCCACTTT

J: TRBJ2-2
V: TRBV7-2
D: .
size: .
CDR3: CASSLVGLQTGELFF
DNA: TGTGCCAGCAGCTTAGTCGGTTTACAGACCGGGGAGCTGTTTTTT

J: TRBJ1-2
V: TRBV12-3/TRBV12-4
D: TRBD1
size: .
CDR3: CASSLGQVLGYTF
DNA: TGTGCCAGCAGCTTGGGACAGGTTCTAGGCTACACCTTC

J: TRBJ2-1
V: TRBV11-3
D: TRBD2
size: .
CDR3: CASSLSGYSYNEQFF
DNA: TGTGCCAGCAGCCTTAGCGGGTACTCCTACAATGAGCAGTTCTTC

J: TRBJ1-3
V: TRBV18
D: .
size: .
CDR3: CASSPSTAPSGNTIYF
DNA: TGTGCCAGCTCACCCTCGACAGCTCCCTCTGGAAACACCATATATTTT

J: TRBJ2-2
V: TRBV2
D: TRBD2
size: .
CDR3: CASSPAGAAGTGELFF
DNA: TGTGCCAGCAGTCCAGCGGGGGCCGCCGGGACCGGGGAGCTGTTTTTT

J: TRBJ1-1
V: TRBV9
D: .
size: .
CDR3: CASSVGERMNTEAFF
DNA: TGTGCCAGCAGCGTAGGAGAGAGGATGAACACTGAAGCTTTCTTT

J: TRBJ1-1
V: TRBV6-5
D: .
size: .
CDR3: CASTGSLSTEAFF
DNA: TGTGCCAGCACAGGGTCGCTGAGCACTGAAGCTTTCTTT

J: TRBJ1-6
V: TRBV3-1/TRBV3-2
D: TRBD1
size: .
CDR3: CASSQEAGGYSPLHF
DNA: TGTGCCAGCAGCCAAGAGGCAGGGGGATATTCACCCCTCCACTTT

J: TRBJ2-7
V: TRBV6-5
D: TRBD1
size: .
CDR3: CASGTGSREQYF
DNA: TGTGCCAGCGGGACAGGGTCTCGCGAGCAGTACTTC

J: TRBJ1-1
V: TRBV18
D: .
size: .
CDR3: CASSAGRARSVTEAFF
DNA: TGTGCCAGCTCGGCGGGAAGGGCTCGTTCGGTCACTGAAGCTTTCTTT

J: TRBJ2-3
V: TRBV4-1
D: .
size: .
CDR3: CASSQTQPAWGGTDTQYF
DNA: TGCGCCAGCAGCCAGACGCAACCGGCGTGGGGGGGCACAGATACGCAGTATTTT

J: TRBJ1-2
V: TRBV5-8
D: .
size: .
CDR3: CASDSSNYGYTF
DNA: TGTGCCAGCGACTCGTCTAACTATGGCTACACCTTC

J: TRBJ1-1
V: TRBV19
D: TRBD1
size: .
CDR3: CASTPQWTGDTEAFF
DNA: TGTGCCAGTACCCCACAATGGACAGGGGACACTGAAGCTTTCTTT

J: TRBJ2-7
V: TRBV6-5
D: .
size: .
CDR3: CATYEASAEEQYF
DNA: TGTGCCACATATGAGGCCAGTGCGGAAGAGCAGTACTTC

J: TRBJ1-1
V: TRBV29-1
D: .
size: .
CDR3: CSVGAVNTEAFF
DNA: TGCAGCGTTGGGGCCGTGAACACTGAAGCTTTCTTT

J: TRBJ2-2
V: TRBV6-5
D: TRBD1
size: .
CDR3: CASSRGTGGFGELFF
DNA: TGTGCCAGCAGCAGAGGGACAGGGGGCTTCGGGGAGCTGTTTTTT

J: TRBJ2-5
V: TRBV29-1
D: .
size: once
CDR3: CSVAVQETQYF
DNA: TGCAGCGTTGCGGTCCAAGAGACCCAGTACTTC

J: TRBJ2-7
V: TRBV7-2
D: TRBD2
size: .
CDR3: CASSLWASGGTYEQYF
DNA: TGTGCCAGCAGCTTATGGGCTAGCGGGGGTACCTACGAGCAGTACTTC

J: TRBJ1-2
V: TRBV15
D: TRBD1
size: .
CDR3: CATSRDRGTGFGYTF
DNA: TGTGCCACCAGCAGAGATCGTGGGACAGGGTTTGGCTACACCTTC

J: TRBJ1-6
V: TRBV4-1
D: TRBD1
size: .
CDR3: CASSVGGGVDSPLHF
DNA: TGCGCCAGCTCCGTAGGGGGCGGAGTGGATTCACCCCTCCACTTT

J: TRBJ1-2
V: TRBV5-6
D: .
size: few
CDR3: CASSPSNYGYTF
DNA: TGTGCCAGCAGCCCATCAAACTATGGCTACACCTTC

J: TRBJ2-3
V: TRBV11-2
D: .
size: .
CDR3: CASSTPGQSTDTQYF
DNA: TGTGCCAGCAGTACTCCCGGACAGAGCACAGATACGCAGTATTTT

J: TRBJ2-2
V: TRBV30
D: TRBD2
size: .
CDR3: CAWTPGLASGELFF
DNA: TGTGCCTGGACCCCGGGACTAGCATCCGGGGAGCTGTTTTTT

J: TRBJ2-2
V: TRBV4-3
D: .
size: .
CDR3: CASSQGLVGTGELFF
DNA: TGCGCCAGCAGCCAAGGACTAGTCGGCACCGGGGAGCTGTTTTTT

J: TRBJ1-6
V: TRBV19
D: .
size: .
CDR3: CASSIAAAYNSPLHF
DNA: TGTGCCAGTAGTATCGCAGCGGCCTATAATTCACCCCTCCACTTT

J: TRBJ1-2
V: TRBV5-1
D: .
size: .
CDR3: CASSLEAAYGYTF
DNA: TGCGCCAGCAGCTTGGAGGCGGCCTATGGCTACACCTTC

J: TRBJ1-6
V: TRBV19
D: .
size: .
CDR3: CASSPRDGYNSPLHF
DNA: TGTGCCAGTAGTCCGCGGGACGGATACAATTCACCCCTCCACTTT

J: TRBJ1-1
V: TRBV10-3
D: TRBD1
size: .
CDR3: CAISKLQGALTEAFF
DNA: TGTGCCATCAGTAAATTACAGGGGGCACTCACTGAAGCTTTCTTT

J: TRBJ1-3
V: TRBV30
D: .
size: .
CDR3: CAWSSTRGGNTIYF
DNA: TGTGCCTGGAGTTCTACCAGGGGCGGAAACACCATATATTTT

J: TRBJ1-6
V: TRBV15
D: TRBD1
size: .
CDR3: CATSRDLRGGGGYNSPLHF
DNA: TGTGCCACCAGCAGAGATCTGCGTGGAGGGGGCGGCTATAATTCACCCCTCCACTTT